A single sample gave rise to the 6 T cell receptor beta chains below, sequenced in a study of T cell responses to AZD1222 COVID-19 vaccine. This table comes from immunoSEQ multiplex PCR, and its TCRdb copy is limited to in-frame clones, with some not included. The sample contains fewer than 95,000 clones, 85% to 95% of which appear only once. This specimen was peripheral blood, taken 28 days after the second AZD1222 dose. These receptor sequences come from an adult who received the AZD1222 COVID-19 vaccine.

V is TRBV24-1 and J is TRBJ2-2; the match to TRBD2 covers 7 bases. CDR1 is KGHDR and CDR2 is SFDVKD in the germline V gene. The CDR3 covers 15 residues. The junction had 6 bases not matched to a gene; V was cut back by 9 bases and J by 0 bases. The CDR3: CATSTSASNTGELFF. In DNA form, the CDR3 reads TGTGCCACCTCCACTAGCGCCTCGAACACCGGGGAGCTGTTTTTT.

This chain joins TRBV19 and TRBJ2-1; D may be TRBD2 (6 bases). CDR1 and CDR2 from the germline V gene are LNHDA and SQIVND (reference sequence). With 6 bases removed from V and 8 bases from J, the gap between germline ends came to 23 bases. The CDR3 loop spans 16 amino acids. The CDR3 here is CASRTDRGWGLDEQFF. For the CDR3, the DNA is TGTGCCAGTAGAACTGATCGGGGGTGGGGGTTGGATGAGCAGTTCTTC.

This clone was found once. V and J are TRBV7-2 and TRBJ2-3; possibly TRBD2 for D (5 bases). Per germline, CDR1 SGHTA and CDR2 FQGNSA. V was shortened by 5 bases and J by 0 bases, with 9 bases between the two germline ends. This CDR3 contains 14 residues. The CDR3 is CASSQTTSTDTQYF. In nucleotides, the CDR3 is TGTGCCAGCAGCCAGACTACTAGCACAGATACGCAGTATTTT.

This chain connects TRBV2 to TRBJ2-4; 7 nucleotides align to TRBD1. V trimming: 6 bases; J trimming: 1 base; junction bases outside the gene matches: 9. This CDR3 contains 16 residues. Per germline, CDR1 SNHLY and CDR2 FYNNEI. The DNA for the CDR3 is TGTGCCAGCAGCAGTAGACAGGGTTGGGCCAAAAACATTCAGTACTTC. Translating gives CASSSRQGWAKNIQYF.

The genes are TRBV13 and TRBJ2-1, with 14 bases that match TRBD2. V lost 5 bases, J lost 5 bases, and 5 bases stayed unmatched. This CDR3 is 16 amino acids long. Germline loops: CDR1 PRHDT, CDR2 FYEKMQ (reference sequence). The CDR3 bases are TGTGCCAGCAGCCCCAGGGGACTAGCGGGAGACAATGAGCAGTTCTTC. This gives the protein CASSPRGLAGDNEQFF.

This chain connects TRBV2 to TRBJ2-7; 7 bases line up with TRBD2. Germline V gene lookup returns CDR1 SNHLY and CDR2 FYNNEI. There are 13 residues in the CDR3. The V and J ends lost 5 bases and 4 bases, in that order; junction bases with no gene match: 5. The CDR3: CASSRGEGYEQYF. CDR3 sequence (DNA): TGTGCCAGCAGTCGGGGGGAGGGGTACGAGCAGTACTTC.